The 10 T cell receptor beta chains below were found in one sample sequenced in a study of early T cells in non-severe SARS-CoV-2 infection. Each CDR3 protein gets one entry after TCRdb re-called the 5' RACE reads with MiXCR. The sample has about 27,000 distinct CDR3 sequences, 4% to 4.5% seen once. Sequences were obtained from whole blood. These receptors came from an adult who was a healthcare worker with PCR-confirmed SARS-CoV-2 infection or an uninfected control (not recorded which).

This clonotype was recorded at least ten times. The rearrangement uses TRBV7-9 and TRBJ2-2, with D hard to call. CDR1 and CDR2 (germline): SEHNR, FQNEAQ (reference sequence). The germline V and J ends were trimmed by 1 base and 2 bases, with 5 bases remaining between them. There are 14 residues in the CDR3. CDR3 coding DNA: TGTGCCAGCAGCTTAGGGAGAAACACCGGGGAGCTGTTTTTT. Translated, it gives CASSLGRNTGELFF.

In this sample, this clonotype turned up many times. The CDR3 DNA reads as TGCAGTGCTGCCCCTCCGGGAGCGGCTGAGCAGTTCTTC. This codes for CSAAPPGAAEQFF. The chain is built from TRBV20-1 and TRBJ2-1, with a weak D call TRBD2 (6 bases). Germline CDR1 reads DFQATT; CDR2 reads SNEGSKA (reference sequence). The CDR3 sequence is 13 residues long. Trimming took 5 bases from V and 9 from J, leaving 17 bases between them.

This clonotype appeared many times. The rearrangement joins TRBV11-2 to TRBJ2-3, with 11 bases identical to TRBD2. The CDR3 has 22 amino acids. In germline, CDR1 is SGHAT, CDR2 FQNNGV. The V and J ends lost 5 bases and 0 bases, in that order; junction bases with no gene match: 22. The DNA for the CDR3 is TGTGCCAGCAGCCTTGACAGGGCCCCGGGACTAGCGGCGATGACTAGCACAGATACGCAGTATTTT. It is translated as CASSLDRAPGLAAMTSTDTQYF.

This clonotype was detected ten times or more. The CDR3 DNA follows: TGTGCCAGCAGCCCGGGACCAATCACCGGGGAGCTGTTTTTT. Amino acids: CASSPGPITGELFF. The rearrangement joins TRBV7-3 to TRBJ2-2; D is perhaps TRBD1 or TRBD2 (5 bases each). V dropped 5 bases and J dropped 4 bases, with 11 bases sitting between them. Germline CDR1 and CDR2: SGHTA and FQGTGA. The length of the CDR3 is 14 residues.

This clonotype was seen repeatedly, ten times or more. The CDR3 region has the DNA TGTGCCAGCAGCCCTTCCGGACAGGGGAATTCACCCCTCCACTTT. Amino acid sequence: CASSPSGQGNSPLHF. This chain links TRBV7-2 with TRBJ1-6; 9 bases map to TRBD1. V shed 5 bases, J shed 7 bases, and the junction held 6 bases outside the gene matches. The length of the CDR3 is 15 residues. Germline CDR1 is SGHTA and CDR2 is FQGNSA.

In its sample, this clonotype was seen many times. This chain uses TRBV28 with TRBJ1-5; 9 nucleotides line up with TRBD1. The CDR3 spans 15 residues. Germline V gives CDR1 MDHEN, CDR2 SYDVKM. V shed 6 bases and J 6 bases; nucleotides not matched to a gene: 9. DNA of the CDR3: TGTGCCAGCAGCTCCACAGGGGGCCTATTTCAGCCCCAGCATTTT. Its protein product is CASSSTGGLFQPQHF.

This clonotype was observed many times. The chain uses TRBV15 and TRBJ2-6; the D gene is possibly TRBD1 (5 bases). This CDR3 is built from 13 residues. CDR1 LNHNV and CDR2 YYDKDF come from the germline V gene (reference sequence). Trimming took off 9 bases at V and 3 bases at J, with 9 bases between the two ends. CDR3 in amino acids: CATRQGGANVLTF. The CDR3 DNA follows: TGTGCCACTCGGCAGGGTGGGGCCAACGTCCTGACTTTC.

This clonotype was seen many times. The chain employs TRBV29-1 and TRBJ2-1; D is ambiguous. Germline CDR1 reads SQVTM; CDR2 reads ANQGSEA. The CDR3 runs to 12 residues. V dropped 6 bases and J dropped 0 bases, with 6 bases sitting between them. As DNA, the CDR3 is TGCAGCGTGGAGAGCTCCTACAATGAGCAGTTCTTC. Protein product: CSVESSYNEQFF.

This clonotype was recorded many times. The rearrangement links TRBV30 to TRBJ1-3; D uncertain. V lost 4 bases and J 1 base, leaving 8 bases between the germline ends. Germline CDR1 GTSNPN, CDR2 SVGIG (reference sequence). This CDR3 is built from 13 residues. CDR3 region: CAWKWGSGNTIYF. The CDR3 DNA follows: TGTGCCTGGAAGTGGGGATCTGGAAACACCATATATTTT.

This clonotype was counted ten times or more. The chain is built from TRBV3-1 and TRBJ2-2; 7 nucleotides agree with TRBD1. V lost 3 bases, J lost 4 bases, and 8 bases stayed unmatched. The CDR3 totals 16 residues. Germline assignment: CDR1 LGHDT and CDR2 YNNKEL (reference sequence). The CDR3 loop reads CASSQLGGDSTGELFF. DNA of the CDR3: TGTGCCAGCAGCCAGTTAGGGGGCGACAGCACCGGGGAGCTGTTTTTT. The whole variable domain, filled in from reference TRBV3-1 and TRBJ2-2, reads DTAVSQTPKYLVTQMGNDKSIKCEQNLGHDTMYWYKQDSKKFLKIMFSYNNKELIINETVPNRFSPKSPDKAHLNLHINSLELGDSAVYFCASSQLGGDSTGELFFGEGSRLTVL.